This section outlines one TCR beta chain sequence together with its context. Its binding antigen is unknown. Per-base quality was not reported, and no clone a single base away is much larger than it. The protocol used for the library was the immunoSEQ multiplex PCR assay. For the multiplex PCR, a mixture combining 60 forward primers for TCR Vbeta segments and 13 reverse primers for TCR Jbeta segments was used. Amplification of the CDR3 region of rearranged TCR beta genes was performed with a multiplex PCR assay on genomic DNA. Amplified TCR beta libraries were sequenced as 87-base-pair reads on the Illumina HiSeq System. For the original study's pipeline: Across the 500 to 850 repertoires, a later analysis counted roughly 77 million unique TCR beta chains, roughly 11 million of which were shared by at least two donors. To remove PCR and sequencing errors, raw reads were error-corrected and collapsed into unique sequences using a nearest-neighbor algorithm that merged closely related sequences. CDR3 sequences were aligned to IMGT reference sequences to assign V, D and J gene segments. For a sequence to be retained, a match of at least six nucleotides to both a V gene segment and a J gene segment was required. A rearrangement counted as productive if the CDR3 had no stop codons and remained in frame with V and J, and every other rearrangement counted as non-productive. Following IMGT convention, CDR3 was defined as the stretch from the second conserved V-encoded cysteine to the conserved J-encoded phenylalanine. In an earlier analysis of 587 of the donors, sequences lacking an unambiguous match to a single V gene segment were excluded. An earlier analysis of fewer than 750 of the donors called V segments functional above 56.7% productive rearrangements and segregating when the between-donor standard deviation exceeded 5%. A statistical classification framework was developed to diagnose cytomegalovirus status using the catalog of TCR beta chain sequences. A later analysis assigned V and J genes by comparing TCR nucleotide sequences with IMGT/GENE-DB human TR gene sequences. In a later analysis, CDR3 sequences and most-parsimonious VDJ recombination scenarios were assigned using the TCRdist pipeline. A later analysis defined each TCR beta chain by its CDR3 amino acid sequence plus V-gene family, and excluded reads lacking a unique V-gene family. As a way to deal with suspected cross-contamination and a sequencing artifact, a later analysis dropped nearly 600 nucleotide sequences that were highly shared and had low generation probability. In a later analysis, a clonal expansion index for each public chain was calculated from normalized within-repertoire ranks of inferred template counts. A later analysis computed generation probabilities with a VDJ recombination model fitted to out-of-frame rearrangements, and checked the results against IGoR. Hypergeometric tests were used in a later analysis to score TCR-TCR, TCR-HLA and TCR-CMV co-occurrence, with a repertoire-size bias correction applied to the TCR pairs. False discovery rates were estimated in a later analysis by permuting HLA or CMV assignments 20 times. In a later analysis, co-occurring TCRs were grouped with DBSCAN, and TCRdist sequence similarity was added when clustering was performed within HLA-allele-positive subsets. Repertoires with fewer than 30,000 or more than 120,000 public chains were left out of co-occurrence clustering, as were five repertoires with anomalous nucleotide sharing. As stored in TCRdb, this immuneACCESS dataset retains in-frame rearrangements with V and J assigned. A fraction of the clones does not appear; measured against another copy, unresolved V genes explain less than half of the discrepancy, and the remainder lacks a known reason. Clone size and V and J calls were adopted from that table, with D and trimming inferred from the DNA. The sample yields hundreds of thousands of clones; around 89% were counted once. About 1% of the sample goes to the ten largest clones.

The data derive from a study of cytomegalovirus exposure and HLA in healthy donors (dated by TCRdb to the late 2010s). Turning to the overall study: In an earlier analysis of approximately 500 of the donors, about 270 Gb of sequence data and some 100 million unique TCR beta sequences from 180 million or so T cells were reported. Approximately 300 gigabases of sequencing data and approximately 91 million unique TCR sequences made up an early release that covered approximately 650 HLA-typed donors. Of the roughly 420 genotyped donors, less than 90% were placed in the genetic ancestry cluster associated with self-reported Caucasian donors. The study aimed to test whether cataloging public T cell receptors could reveal signatures of past pathogen exposure. The study used immunosequencing to profile the T cell repertoires of 600 to 850 subjects and linked those repertoires to cytomegalovirus serostatus. A separate validation cohort of approximately 130 different subjects was used in addition to the approximately 670-subject first cohort. The study combined high-throughput TCR immunosequencing, statistical association of individual TCRs with disease status, and machine learning to predict cytomegalovirus infection status. To study patterns of TCR occurrence, a later analysis re-analyzed previously published TCR beta repertoires from hundreds of donors and added high-resolution HLA genotyping. Rather than using new phenotypic data, the later analysis identified candidate immune exposures from TCR beta sequences and from how often those sequences occurred across donors. To decide whether each TCR beta V gene segment behaved as functional or pseudogenic, an earlier analysis of several hundred of the donors relied on high-throughput TCR beta sequencing. Donor age, sex, ethnicity and CMV serostatus were collected together with the repertoire data. A later genetic analysis used genome-wide SNP genotypes for about 60% of the roughly 670 donors, treating that subset as a discovery cohort. All discovery cohort repertoires had been generated on a single sequencing platform. Both class I and class II loci were covered by HLA typing, at four-digit resolution. The number of typed donors differed by locus: 629-630 for A, B, C, DRB1 and DQB1; 522 for DQA1; roughly 600 for DPA1; and 450 to 480 for DPB1. Several DR-DQ haplotypes were handled as single units for association and clustering because linkage in the cohort was strong. Among about 400 genotyped donors of the cohort, an average of approximately 220,000 unique TCR beta nucleotide sequences was sequenced per donor, of which about 18% were non-productive. Overall study outcomes, separate from this receptor: In vitro tests confirmed that three of the cytomegalovirus-associated TCR beta chains recognize cytomegalovirus antigens. Broadly in line with IMGT annotations, most TCR beta V segments showed up in productive rearrangements about 87% or about 30% of the time in an earlier analysis of several hundred of the donors. Linkage disequilibrium might explain the correlated functional status among segregating V segments, but an unknown experimental factor could not be excluded. Because the 87-base-pair reads could not distinguish some IMGT-functional V segments, including TRBV6-2 and TRBV6-3, those segments were excluded. Most TCR sequences were observed very rarely across donors, whereas some public TCRs were present in many individuals. Most CMV-associated TCR beta chains appeared to be HLA-restricted in a later analysis, and the HLA associations seemed to be driven largely by CMV exposure. A later genetic analysis reported fewer N-insertions in productive TCRs among donors in an Asian-associated ancestry cluster than the 666-donor mean. A later analysis associated some 17,000 TCR beta sequences with specific HLA alleles at a false discovery rate of 0.05. A cluster of highly shared sequence variants was judged likely to be a technical artifact of the sequencing pipeline. According to a later analysis, parvovirus B19, influenza, CMV and Epstein-Barr virus appeared linked to several top co-occurrence clusters. A later genetic analysis associated a missense DCLRE1C variant with V-gene and J-gene trimming of TCR beta chains, and an independent cohort replicated the association. Roughly uniform sequencing depth across donors was assumed in presence/absence analyses, although this assumption may not hold. Because HLA typing was missing for some donors at each locus, association tests included only the typed subset. Only TCR beta chains were sequenced in this cohort, and the absence of alpha or paired-chain data limited detectable features. Cytomegalovirus status was reported to be diagnosed by the classifier with high specificity and sensitivity in both the original and validation cohorts. A later analysis found that TCR association rates varied across HLA loci, with DRB1 alleles showing the most associated TCRs and HLA-C alleles the fewest. Because counts were too low, around 17 rarely observed V segments, including chromosome 9 orphons, were left out of the earlier analysis of about 500 of the donors. A further reported finding was that TCR beta sequences accurately predicted the HLA-A and HLA-B alleles for most subjects in the first cohort. For the cohort, immune exposure information was limited to CMV serostatus. In the study, approximately 150 TCR beta chains were listed as associated with cytomegalovirus. Strong co-occurrence of HLA alleles, especially DR and DQ, made assigning TCR associations to individual alleles difficult. A later analysis found that HLA-associated TCR beta chains were more clonally expanded and had lower generation probabilities than equally common non-associated chains. According to the authors, the approach could potentially be generalized to other disease states and immunological phenotypes.

In total, just over 650 healthy bone marrow donors made up the cohort. Cohort members were all nominally healthy when sampled, although unrecorded immune exposures were likely present. The donor tested CMV seronegative, placing the donor among the approximately 400 seronegative members of the cohort. Each donor provided a peripheral blood sample, and peripheral blood mononuclear cells were used for TCR beta sequencing. The Qiagen DNeasy Blood Extraction Kit was used to extract genomic DNA from the blood cell samples. Deletion took 2 bases off V and 2 bases off J, with a span of 10 bases between the germline ends. From cysteine to phenylalanine, the CDR3 is 14 amino acids long. CDR3 DNA is the only sequence kept; it has 42 bases, read in frame from the first base. CDR1 and CDR2, looked up from the germline V gene, are SNHLY and FYNNEI.

The source of this sequence is a woman younger than 30 in good health and CMV-seronegative. The receptor chain draws on TRBV2 and TRBJ2-7; the D segment could be TRBD1, given 6 matching bases. Sequenced material: PBMCs. CDR3 sequence: CASSERQAPYEQYF. Read as DNA, the sequence is TGTGCCAGCAGTGAAAGACAGGCCCCCTACGAGCAGTACTTC.